This T cell receptor (beta chain) was found in a study of T cell responses to AZD1222 COVID-19 vaccine. About this clone itself: What it binds is unknown.

Study findings and constraints: Regions left unmutated in variants are reportedly the target of nearly half of spike-specific TCRs. Only a handful of AZD1222 recipients, roughly six in all, had baseline seropositivity. The donor group comprised mostly white British people and more females; the analysis possibly underestimated clonal diversity.

TCRdb keeps only in-frame clones here, not all; method: immunoSEQ multiplex PCR. The sample has tens of thousands of clones; over 75% are singletons. Trimming took off 4 bases at V and 3 bases at J, with 9 bases between the two ends. Germline CDR1 and CDR2: SGHTA and FQGNSA. The CDR3 totals 13 residues. The clonotype was recovered from an adult in good health. The V and J genes are TRBV7-2 and TRBJ1-2; D gene unclear. Material: peripheral blood, obtained on day 0 of MenACWY control vaccination. Here the CDR3 reads CASSSPGDYGYTF. CDR3 sequence (DNA): TGTGCCAGCAGCTCCCCGGGTGACTATGGCTACACCTTC.